Listed here are 15 T cell receptor beta chains from one sample, sequenced in a study of blood T cell repertoires in COVID-19. Repertoires were generated with immunoSEQ multiplex PCR, while TCRdb's copy carries only in-frame clones and drops some. The sample includes 400,000 to 500,000 clones, 85% to 90% of them seen just once. Material for sequencing was PBMCs or T cells enriched from blood (not recorded which). These receptors all stem from a woman in her forties who had recovered from COVID-19.

This clone is a singleton in its sample. This rearrangement joins TRBV7-2 to TRBJ2-5, with D possibly TRBD2 on 5 matching bases. Looked up from germline, CDR1 is SGHTA and CDR2 is FQGNSA. V lost 2 bases and J lost 5, with 12 bases in between. The CDR3 length is 14 residues. DNA for the CDR3: TGTGCCAGCAGCTTATTACGGGGAAGGGAGACCCAGTACTTC. Amino acid sequence: CASSLLRGRETQYF.

The rearrangement joins TRBV18 to TRBJ1-2; the match to TRBD1 covers 7 bases. The trim removed 3 bases at V and 4 bases at J, leaving 11 bases unmatched. The CDR3 runs to 16 residues. Germline V gene sequence: CDR1 KGHSH, CDR2 LQKENI. This CDR3 reads CASSPTGTEGTYGYTF. In nucleotides, the CDR3 is TGTGCCAGCTCACCTACTGGGACAGAGGGGACCTATGGCTACACCTTC.

The chain has TRBV28 and TRBJ1-2; TRBD1 might be the D (5 bases). CDR1 is MDHEN and CDR2 is SYDVKM in the germline V gene. The CDR3 is 13 amino acids. V gave up 3 bases and J gave up 5 bases, with 10 bases separating them. The CDR3 DNA sequence: TGTGCCAGCAGTTTGCCAGGGAAGTATGGCTACACCTTC. Translated, it gives CASSLPGKYGYTF.

This clone was detected once. The V and J genes are TRBV5-4 and TRBJ2-5; D possibly corresponds to TRBD1 (6 bases). The V end was cut by 6 bases, the J end by 0 bases, with 12 bases between. The germline V gene has CDR1 SGHNT and CDR2 YYREEE (reference sequence). CDR3 length equals 14 residues. The CDR3 region is CASKKDSDQETQYF. The CDR3 DNA reads as TGTGCCAGCAAGAAGGACAGCGACCAAGAGACCCAGTACTTC. The full variable domain, in which reference TRBV5-4 and TRBJ2-5 provide the parts outside the CDR3, is ETGVTQSPTHLIKTRGQQVTLRCSSQSGHNTVSWYQQALGQGPQFIFQYYREEENGRGNFPPRFSGLQFPNYSSELNVNALELDDSALYLCASKKDSDQETQYFGPGTRLLVL.

This clone was detected only once. The chain couples TRBV6-2 or TRBV6-3 to TRBJ2-1, with 7 bases fitting TRBD1. CDR3 length equals 17 residues. Trimming at V came to 6 bases and at J to 0 bases, leaving 11 bases not matched to a gene. Germline values: CDR1 MNHEY, CDR2 SVGEGT. The CDR3 DNA follows: TGTGCCAGCAGCCTACGCACAGGGGCTCGCTCCTACAATGAGCAGTTCTTC. It encodes CASSLRTGARSYNEQFF.

The CDR3 DNA reads TGCGCCAGCAGCCAAGATCAGGCTAGCGGGAGTTTCGCCTACGAGCAGTACTTC. Its translation is CASSQDQASGSFAYEQYF. V usage is TRBV4-1 and J usage is TRBJ2-7, with TRBD2 matching over 10 bases. Germline lookup yields CDR1 MGHRA and CDR2 YSYEKL. This CDR3 spans 18 amino acids. After removal of 0 bases from V and 2 bases from J, the junction contained 10 bases not matched to a gene.

This clone was recorded only once. The V and J genes are TRBV18 and TRBJ2-7; 10 nucleotides line up with TRBD1. The CDR3 totals 17 residues. Germline lookup yields CDR1 KGHSH and CDR2 LQKENI. With V trimmed by 5 bases and J by 2 bases, 12 bases remained unmatched. The CDR3 reads CASSRASLGQGTYEQYF. The CDR3 DNA reads TGTGCCAGCTCAAGGGCGTCATTGGGACAGGGGACCTACGAGCAGTACTTC.

The chain employs TRBV19 and TRBJ1-1; TRBD1 matches at 10 bases. The CDR3 spans 16 residues. J gave up 5 bases and V 5 bases, and 11 bases lay outside the gene matches. CDR1 and CDR2 from the germline V gene are LNHDA and SQIVND (reference sequence). CDR3 residues: CASSSDRGRLETEAFF. The CDR3 DNA is TGTGCCAGTAGTTCCGACAGGGGGCGTTTGGAGACTGAAGCTTTCTTT. Full variable domain (outside the CDR3, taken from reference TRBV19 and TRBJ1-1): DGGITQSPKYLFRKEGQNVTLSCEQNLNHDAMYWYRQDPGQGLRLIYYSQIVNDFQKGDIAEGYSVSREKKESFPLTVTSAQKNPTAFYLCASSSDRGRLETEAFFGQGTRLTVV.

The chain uses TRBV27 and TRBJ2-1; 12 bases align to TRBD2. V dropped 6 bases and J dropped 6; count of bases not matched to a gene: 6. Germline assignment: CDR1 MNHEY and CDR2 SMNVEV (reference sequence). There are 15 residues in the CDR3. CDR3 coding DNA: TGTGCCAGCAGCCCGGGACTAGCGGGCCGCAATGAGCAGTTCTTC. Its translation is CASSPGLAGRNEQFF.

The V gene is TRBV4-3, the J gene TRBJ2-7; a weak D match, TRBD2 (5 bases). CDR3 size: 16 residues. Per germline, CDR1 LGHNA and CDR2 YSLEER. V shed 0 bases and J shed 3 bases, with 15 bases lying between them. This CDR3 reads CASSQDSFEGYYEQYF. The CDR3 DNA reads TGCGCCAGCAGCCAAGATAGTTTTGAGGGTTACTACGAGCAGTACTTC.

This clone was recorded only once. The chain recombines TRBV11-3 with TRBJ2-7; 7 bases line up with TRBD1. J lost 1 base, V lost 5 bases, and 11 bases had no gene match. Germline V CDR1 and CDR2: SGHNT, YENEEA. The CDR3 runs 16 residues. The CDR3 spells CASSPRAGQASYEQYF. For the CDR3, the DNA is TGTGCCAGCAGCCCCCGGGCAGGACAGGCGTCCTACGAGCAGTACTTC.

The chain couples TRBV6-5 to TRBJ1-1; D possibly corresponds to TRBD1 (5 bases). The V gene lost 0 bases and the J gene lost 3 bases, with 8 bases spanning the gap. CDR3 length: 14 residues. Germline CDR1 is MNHEY and CDR2 is SVGAGI. CDR3 sequence: CASSYSDSHTEAFF. Here the CDR3 DNA reads TGTGCCAGCAGTTACTCCGACAGCCACACTGAAGCTTTCTTT.

CDR3 residues: CASTIPGTGGKYTF. The DNA for the CDR3 is TGTGCCAGTACCATACCCGGGACAGGGGGCAAGTACACCTTC. The rearrangement joins TRBV19 to TRBJ1-2; TRBD1 agrees at 12 bases. The germline V gene has CDR1 LNHDA and CDR2 SQIVND (reference sequence). The CDR3 runs 14 residues. Unmatched junction bases numbered 11, after V lost 7 bases and J lost 11 bases.

The V call is TRBV11-2, the J call TRBJ1-6; D is unresolved. Germline V lookup: CDR1 SGHAT, CDR2 FQNNGV. The CDR3 is 12 residues long. Trimming stripped 1 base from V and 14 bases from J, with 9 bases between. CDR3 amino acids: CASSLGSGALHF. The CDR3 coding sequence is TGTGCCAGCAGCTTAGGGTCTGGAGCCCTCCACTTT.

This clone appeared a single time. The chain is built from TRBV11-2 and TRBJ1-1, with D possibly TRBD1 on 5 matching bases. The CDR3 covers 14 residues. Per germline, CDR1 SGHAT and CDR2 FQNNGV. V was trimmed by 0 bases and J by 7 bases, leaving 12 bases between them. The CDR3 DNA is TGTGCCAGCAGCTTAGACTCGGCAGGGATTGAAGCTTTCTTT. This codes for CASSLDSAGIEAFF.